This record looks at one TCR beta chain sequence and its context. No antigen is known for it. This sample was taken from a study of T cells after yellow fever vaccination. The overall study: The SMART-Seq v4 Ultra Low Input method served to prepare the low-cell-number fractions. Study-wide results and caveats: Detected again after the booster were most primary-vaccination clones, at roughly 95% CD4 and 70% to 90% CD8. The secondary response peaked faster, at day 5 versus 15, but was weaker. The CD4 and CD8 compartments had a small share of their clonotypes in common.

Germline assignment: CDR1 SGHRS and CDR2 YFSETQ. Trimming pared 4 bases from V and 0 bases from J, leaving 12 bases between. This CDR3 comprises 15 residues. TCRdb fed the 5' RACE reads into MiXCR, producing one record per CDR3 protein. This sample carries under 700,000 distinct CDR3 sequences, 17% of them seen once, and the ten largest clones take approximately 15%. Sequenced material: PBMCs, taken 4 to 6 days after the first yellow fever vaccination. The rearrangement links TRBV5-1 to TRBJ2-3; the D gene is possibly TRBD1 (5 bases). This TCR derives from a man younger than 35 who received the YFV17D yellow fever vaccine. The CDR3 nucleotides read TGCGCCAGCAGCATGACAGACTCTAGCACAGATACGCAGTATTTT. Translation: CASSMTDSSTDTQYF.